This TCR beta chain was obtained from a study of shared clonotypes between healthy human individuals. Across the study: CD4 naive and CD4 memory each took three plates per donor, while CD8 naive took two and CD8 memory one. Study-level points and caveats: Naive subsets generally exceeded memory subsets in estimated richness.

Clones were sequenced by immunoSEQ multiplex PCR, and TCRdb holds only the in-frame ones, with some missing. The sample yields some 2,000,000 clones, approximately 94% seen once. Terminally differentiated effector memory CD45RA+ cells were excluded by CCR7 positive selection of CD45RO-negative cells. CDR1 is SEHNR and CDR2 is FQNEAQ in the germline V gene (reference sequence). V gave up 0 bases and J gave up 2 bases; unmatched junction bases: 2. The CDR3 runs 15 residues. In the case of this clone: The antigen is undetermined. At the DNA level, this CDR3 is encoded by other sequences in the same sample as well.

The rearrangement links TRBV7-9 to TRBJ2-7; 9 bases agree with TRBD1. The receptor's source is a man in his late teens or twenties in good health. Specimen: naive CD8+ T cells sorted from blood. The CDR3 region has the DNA TGTGCCAGCAGCTTAGCACAGGGGGCTACCTACGAGCAGTACTTC. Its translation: CASSLAQGATYEQYF.